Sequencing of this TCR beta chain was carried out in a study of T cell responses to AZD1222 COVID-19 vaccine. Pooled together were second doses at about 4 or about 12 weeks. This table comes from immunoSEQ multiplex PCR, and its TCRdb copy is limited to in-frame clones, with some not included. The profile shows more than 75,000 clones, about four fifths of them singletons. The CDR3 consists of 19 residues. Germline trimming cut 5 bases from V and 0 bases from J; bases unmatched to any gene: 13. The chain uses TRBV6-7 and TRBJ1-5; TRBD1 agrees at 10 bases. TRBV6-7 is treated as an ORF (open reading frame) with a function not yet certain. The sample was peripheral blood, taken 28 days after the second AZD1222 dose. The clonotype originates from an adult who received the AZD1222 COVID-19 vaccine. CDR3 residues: CASSREYGTGAVSNQPQHF. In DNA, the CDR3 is TGTGCCAGCAGTCGAGAATACGGGACAGGGGCCGTTAGCAATCAGCCCCAGCATTTT.